This TCR beta chain was identified during a study of PD-L1 blockade in urothelial cancer. Study background: Atezolizumab 1,200 mg was given intravenously every 3 weeks, starting 2014. It was at 3 weeks (second dose) and 6 weeks after treatment start that blood was analyzed.

This CDR3 is built from 16 residues. The ends were cut back, 2 bases at V and 4 bases at J, with 21 bases in the middle. The germline gives CDR1 GTSNPN, CDR2 SVGIG (reference sequence). Generated by immunoSEQ multiplex PCR, the TCRdb table keeps only in-frame clones and is missing some. The sample lists roughly 27,000 clones; 70% to 90% were seen once. The TCR comes from a middle-aged man with urothelial cancer. Sequenced material: PBMCs, taken around atezolizumab (anti-PD-L1) treatment. The chain employs TRBV30 and TRBJ2-7; perhaps TRBD1 as D (6 bases). The CDR3 DNA follows: TGTGCCTGGAGTTTAAAAAACAGGGTCTTGCGGTACGAGCAGTACTTC. This encodes CAWSLKNRVLRYEQYF.